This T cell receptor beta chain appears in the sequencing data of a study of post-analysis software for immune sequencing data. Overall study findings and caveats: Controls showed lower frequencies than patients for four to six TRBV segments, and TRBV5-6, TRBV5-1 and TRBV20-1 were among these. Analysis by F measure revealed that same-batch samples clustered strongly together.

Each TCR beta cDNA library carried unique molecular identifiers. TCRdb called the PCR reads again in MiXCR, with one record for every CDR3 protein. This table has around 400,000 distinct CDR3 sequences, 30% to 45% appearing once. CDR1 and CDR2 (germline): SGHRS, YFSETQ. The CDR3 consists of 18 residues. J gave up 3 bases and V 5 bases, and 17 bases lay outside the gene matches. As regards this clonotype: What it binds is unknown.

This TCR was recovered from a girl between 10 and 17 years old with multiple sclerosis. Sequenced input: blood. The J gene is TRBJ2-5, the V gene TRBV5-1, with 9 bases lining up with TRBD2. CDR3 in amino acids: CASSLGGGGAGTKETQYF. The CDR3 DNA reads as TGCGCCAGCAGTCTTGGAGGCGGGGGGGCCGGAACTAAAGAGACCCAGTACTTC.